Listed here is a single TCR beta chain. The CDR3 totals 13 residues. Germline values: CDR1 KGHDR, CDR2 SFDVKD. V was clipped by 4 bases and J by 6 bases, with 12 bases between them. Under the authors' procedure: The authors estimated nucleated cell counts from reference gene primer amplification. Assay used: immunoSEQ multiplex PCR; TCRdb lists only in-frame clones, some missing. V, J and clone size derive from that table, while D and trimming were established from the DNA sequence. Of roughly 64,000 clones in the sample, about 80% were seen once. This sample was taken from a study of blood T cell repertoires in COVID-19.

Sequencing input: peripheral blood. This rearrangement joins TRBV24-1 to TRBJ2-7, with D unresolved. The receptor's source is a man in his sixties with COVID-19, enrolled during active disease. CDR3 in DNA: TGTGCCACCAGTGACCCCCTCTCTATCGAGCAGTACTTC. It translates to CATSDPLSIEQYF.